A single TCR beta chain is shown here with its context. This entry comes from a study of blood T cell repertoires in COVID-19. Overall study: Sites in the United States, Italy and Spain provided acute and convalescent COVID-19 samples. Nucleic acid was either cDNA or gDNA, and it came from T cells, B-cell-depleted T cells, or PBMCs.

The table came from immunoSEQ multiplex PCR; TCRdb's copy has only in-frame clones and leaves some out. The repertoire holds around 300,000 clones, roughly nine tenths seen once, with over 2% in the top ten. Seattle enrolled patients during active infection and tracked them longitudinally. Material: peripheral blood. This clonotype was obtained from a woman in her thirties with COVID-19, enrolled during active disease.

CDR3 loop: CASSPRGEKLFF. DNA of the CDR3: TGTGCCAGCAGCCCTAGGGGTGAAAAACTGTTTTTT. This chain uses TRBV28 with TRBJ1-4; TRBD1 is a possible D gene (5 bases). Germline-derived CDR1 and CDR2 are MDHEN and SYDVKM. The CDR3 totals 12 residues. V dropped 6 bases and J dropped 7 bases, with 9 bases sitting between them.